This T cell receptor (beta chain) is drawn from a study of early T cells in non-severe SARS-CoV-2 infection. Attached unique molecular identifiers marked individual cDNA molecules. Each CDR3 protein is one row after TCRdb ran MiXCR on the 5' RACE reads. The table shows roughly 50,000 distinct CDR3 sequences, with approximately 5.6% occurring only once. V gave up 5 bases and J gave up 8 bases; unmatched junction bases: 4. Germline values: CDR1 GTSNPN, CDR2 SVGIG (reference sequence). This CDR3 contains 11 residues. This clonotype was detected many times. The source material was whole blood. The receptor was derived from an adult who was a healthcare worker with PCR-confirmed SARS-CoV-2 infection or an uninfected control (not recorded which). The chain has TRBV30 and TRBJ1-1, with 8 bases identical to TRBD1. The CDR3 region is CAWGDRPEAFF. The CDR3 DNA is TGTGCCTGGGGGGACAGGCCCGAAGCTTTCTTT.